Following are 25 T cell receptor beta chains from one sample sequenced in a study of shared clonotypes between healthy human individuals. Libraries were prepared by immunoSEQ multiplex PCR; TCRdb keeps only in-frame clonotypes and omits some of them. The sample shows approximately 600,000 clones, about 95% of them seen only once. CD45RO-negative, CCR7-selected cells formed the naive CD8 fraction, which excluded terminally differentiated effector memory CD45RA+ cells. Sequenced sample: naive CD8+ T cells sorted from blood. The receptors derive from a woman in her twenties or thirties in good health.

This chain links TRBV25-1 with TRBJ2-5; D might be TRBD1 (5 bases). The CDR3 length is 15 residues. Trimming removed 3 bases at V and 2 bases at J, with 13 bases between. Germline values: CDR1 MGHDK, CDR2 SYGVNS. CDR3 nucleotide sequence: TGTGCCAGCAGTGATCCCGGGCAGGGACAAGAGACCCAGTACTTC. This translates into CASSDPGQGQETQYF.

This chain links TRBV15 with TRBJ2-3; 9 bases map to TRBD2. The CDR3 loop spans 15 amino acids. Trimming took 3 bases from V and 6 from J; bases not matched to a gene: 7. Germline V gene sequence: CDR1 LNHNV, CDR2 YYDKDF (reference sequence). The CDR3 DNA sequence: TGTGCCACCAGCAGGATAGCGGGAGCTTGGGATACGCAGTATTTT. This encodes CATSRIAGAWDTQYF.

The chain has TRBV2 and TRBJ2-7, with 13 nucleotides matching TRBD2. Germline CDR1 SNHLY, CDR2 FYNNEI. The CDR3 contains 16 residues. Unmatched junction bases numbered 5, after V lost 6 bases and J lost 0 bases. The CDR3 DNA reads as TGTGCCAGCAGGGGGACTAGCGGGAAGAGCTCCTACGAGCAGTACTTC. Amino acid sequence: CASRGTSGKSSYEQYF.

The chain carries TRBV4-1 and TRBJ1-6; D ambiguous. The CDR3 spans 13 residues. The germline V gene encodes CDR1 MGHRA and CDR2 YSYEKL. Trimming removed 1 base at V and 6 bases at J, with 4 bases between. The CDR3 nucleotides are TGCGCCAGCAGCCAAGGACTTAATTCACCCCTCCACTTT. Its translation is CASSQGLNSPLHF.

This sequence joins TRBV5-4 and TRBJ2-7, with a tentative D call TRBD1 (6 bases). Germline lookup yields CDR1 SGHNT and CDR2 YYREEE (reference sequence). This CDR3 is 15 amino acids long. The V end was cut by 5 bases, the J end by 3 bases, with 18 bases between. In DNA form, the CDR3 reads TGTGCCAGCAGATCAAGGGGGAGTCCCATCTACGAGCAGTACTTC. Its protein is CASRSRGSPIYEQYF.

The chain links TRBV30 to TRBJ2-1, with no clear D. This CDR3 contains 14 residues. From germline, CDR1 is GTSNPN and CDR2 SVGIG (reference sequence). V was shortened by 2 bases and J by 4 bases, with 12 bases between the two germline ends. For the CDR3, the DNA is TGTGCCTGGAGTCTCGGATTGTTTTACAATGAGCAGTTCTTC. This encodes CAWSLGLFYNEQFF.

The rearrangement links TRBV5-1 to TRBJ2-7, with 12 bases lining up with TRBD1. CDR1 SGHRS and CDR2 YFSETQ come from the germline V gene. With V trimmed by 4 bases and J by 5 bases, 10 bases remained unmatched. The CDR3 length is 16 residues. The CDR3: CASSLLDGTGGDEQYF. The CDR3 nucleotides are TGCGCCAGCAGCCTGCTGGACGGGACAGGGGGCGACGAGCAGTACTTC.

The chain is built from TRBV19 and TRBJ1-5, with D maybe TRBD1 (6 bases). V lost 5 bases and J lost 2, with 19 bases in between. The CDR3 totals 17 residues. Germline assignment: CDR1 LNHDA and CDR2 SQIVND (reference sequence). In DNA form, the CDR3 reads TGTGCCAGTAGTTCCCGGGAGAACCCAGGGGGCAATCAGCCCCAGCATTTT. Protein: CASSSRENPGGNQPQHF.

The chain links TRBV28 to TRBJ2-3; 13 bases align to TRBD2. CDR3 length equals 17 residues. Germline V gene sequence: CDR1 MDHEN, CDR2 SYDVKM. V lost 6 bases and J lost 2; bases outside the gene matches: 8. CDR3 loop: CASRTVGLAGYTDTQYF. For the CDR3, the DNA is TGTGCCAGCAGGACCGTGGGACTAGCGGGATACACAGATACGCAGTATTTT.

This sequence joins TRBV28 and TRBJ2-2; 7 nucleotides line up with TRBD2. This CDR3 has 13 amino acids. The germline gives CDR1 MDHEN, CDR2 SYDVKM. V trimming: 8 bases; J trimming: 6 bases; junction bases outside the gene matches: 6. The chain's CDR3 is CASDRGEAGELFF. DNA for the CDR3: TGTGCCAGCGATCGGGGGGAGGCCGGGGAGCTGTTTTTT.

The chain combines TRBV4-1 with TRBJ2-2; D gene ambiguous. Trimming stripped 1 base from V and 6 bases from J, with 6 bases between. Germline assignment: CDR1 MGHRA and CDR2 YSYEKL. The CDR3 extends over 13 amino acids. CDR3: CASSQVVAGELFF. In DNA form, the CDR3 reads TGCGCCAGCAGCCAAGTAGTGGCCGGGGAGCTGTTTTTT.

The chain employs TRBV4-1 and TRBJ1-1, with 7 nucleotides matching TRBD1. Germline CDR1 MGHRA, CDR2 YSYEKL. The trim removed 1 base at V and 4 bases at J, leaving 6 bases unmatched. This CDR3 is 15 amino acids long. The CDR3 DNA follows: TGCGCCAGCAGCCAAGTAATGACAGGGATCACTGAAGCTTTCTTT. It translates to CASSQVMTGITEAFF.

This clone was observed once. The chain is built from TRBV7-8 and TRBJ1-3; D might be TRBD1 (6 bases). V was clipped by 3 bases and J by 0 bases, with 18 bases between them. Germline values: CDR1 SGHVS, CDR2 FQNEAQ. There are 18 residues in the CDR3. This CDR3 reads CASSLLGGPDGSGNTIYF. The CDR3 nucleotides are TGTGCCAGCAGCTTGCTTGGGGGGCCCGACGGCTCTGGAAACACCATATATTTT.

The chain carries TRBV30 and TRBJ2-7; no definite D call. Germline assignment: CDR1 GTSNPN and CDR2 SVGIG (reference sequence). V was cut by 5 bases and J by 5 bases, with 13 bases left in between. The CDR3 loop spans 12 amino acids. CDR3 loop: CAWDVQGDEQYF. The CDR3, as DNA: TGTGCCTGGGATGTTCAAGGCGACGAGCAGTACTTC.

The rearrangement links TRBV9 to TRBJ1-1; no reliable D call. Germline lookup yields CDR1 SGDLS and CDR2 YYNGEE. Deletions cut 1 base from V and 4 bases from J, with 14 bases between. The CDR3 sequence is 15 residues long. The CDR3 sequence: CASSVMTGRRTEAFF. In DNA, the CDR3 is TGTGCCAGCAGCGTAATGACGGGCCGTCGCACTGAAGCTTTCTTT.

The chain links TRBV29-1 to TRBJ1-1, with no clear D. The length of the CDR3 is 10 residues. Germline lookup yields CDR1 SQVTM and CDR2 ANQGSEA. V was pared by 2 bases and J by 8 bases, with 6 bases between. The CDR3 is CSVELGEAFF. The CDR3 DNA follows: TGCAGCGTTGAATTGGGGGAAGCTTTCTTT.

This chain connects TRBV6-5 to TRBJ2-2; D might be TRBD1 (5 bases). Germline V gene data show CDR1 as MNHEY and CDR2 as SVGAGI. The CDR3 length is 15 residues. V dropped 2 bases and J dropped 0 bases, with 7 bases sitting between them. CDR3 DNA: TGTGCCAGCAGTTACCTCAGGGCGAACACCGGGGAGCTGTTTTTT. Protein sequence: CASSYLRANTGELFF.

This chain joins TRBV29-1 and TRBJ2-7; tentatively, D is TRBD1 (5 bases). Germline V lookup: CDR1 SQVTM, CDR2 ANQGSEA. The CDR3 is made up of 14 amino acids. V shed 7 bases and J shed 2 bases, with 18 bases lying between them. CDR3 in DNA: TGCAGCGCCCTTCGGCCAGGGCTTCCCTACGAGCAGTACTTC. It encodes CSALRPGLPYEQYF.

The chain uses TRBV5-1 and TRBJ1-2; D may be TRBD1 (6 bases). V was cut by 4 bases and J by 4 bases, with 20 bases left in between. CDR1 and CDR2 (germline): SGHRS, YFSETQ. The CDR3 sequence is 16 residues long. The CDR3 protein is CASSPLVQGSGYGYTF. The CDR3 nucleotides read TGCGCCAGCAGCCCGCTCGTTCAGGGGTCCGGCTATGGCTACACCTTC.

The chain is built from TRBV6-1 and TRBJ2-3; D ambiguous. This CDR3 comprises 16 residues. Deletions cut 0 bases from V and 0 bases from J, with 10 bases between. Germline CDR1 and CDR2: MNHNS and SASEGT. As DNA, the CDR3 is TGTGCCAGCAGTGAAGCATTAGCTTATAGCACAGATACGCAGTATTTT. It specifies CASSEALAYSTDTQYF.

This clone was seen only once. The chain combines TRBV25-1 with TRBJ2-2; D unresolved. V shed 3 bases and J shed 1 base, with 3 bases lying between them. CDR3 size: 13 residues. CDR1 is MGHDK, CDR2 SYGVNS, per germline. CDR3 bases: TGTGCCAGCAGTGATTTGAACACCGGGGAGCTGTTTTTT. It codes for CASSDLNTGELFF. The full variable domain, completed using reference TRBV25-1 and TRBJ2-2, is EADIYQTPRYLVIGTGKKITLECSQTMGHDKMYWYQQDPGMELHLIHYSYGVNSTEKGDLSSESTVSRIRTEHFPLTLESARPSHTSQYLCASSDLNTGELFFGEGSRLTVL.

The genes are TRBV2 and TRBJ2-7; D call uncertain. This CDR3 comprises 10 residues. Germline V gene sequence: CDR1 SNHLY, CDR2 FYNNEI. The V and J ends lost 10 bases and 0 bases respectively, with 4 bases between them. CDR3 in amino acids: CATASYEQYF. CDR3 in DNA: TGTGCCACCGCCTCCTACGAGCAGTACTTC. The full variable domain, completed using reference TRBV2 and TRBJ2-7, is EPEVTQTPSHQVTQMGQEVILRCVPISNHLYFYWYRQILGQKVEFLVSFYNNEISEKSEIFDDQFSVERPDGSNFTLKIRSTKLEDSAMYFCATASYEQYFGPGTRLTVT.

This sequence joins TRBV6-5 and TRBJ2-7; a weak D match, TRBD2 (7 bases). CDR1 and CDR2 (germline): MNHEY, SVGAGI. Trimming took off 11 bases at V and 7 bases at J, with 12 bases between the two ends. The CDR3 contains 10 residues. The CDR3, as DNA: TGTGCCTCGGGGGGCTCGGAGCAGTACTTC. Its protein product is CASGGSEQYF.

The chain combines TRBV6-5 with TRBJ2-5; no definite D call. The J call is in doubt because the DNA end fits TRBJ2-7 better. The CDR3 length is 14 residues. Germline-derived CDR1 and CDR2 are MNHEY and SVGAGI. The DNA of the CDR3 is TGTGCCAGCAGTTACGGGCCAACGAACTACGAGCAGTACTTC. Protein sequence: CASSYGPTNYEQYF.

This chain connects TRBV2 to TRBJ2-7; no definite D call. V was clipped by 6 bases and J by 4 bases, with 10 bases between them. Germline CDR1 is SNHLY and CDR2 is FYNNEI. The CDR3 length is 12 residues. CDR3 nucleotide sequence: TGTGCCAGCAGGCCGACCGGATACGAGCAGTACTTC. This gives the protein CASRPTGYEQYF.